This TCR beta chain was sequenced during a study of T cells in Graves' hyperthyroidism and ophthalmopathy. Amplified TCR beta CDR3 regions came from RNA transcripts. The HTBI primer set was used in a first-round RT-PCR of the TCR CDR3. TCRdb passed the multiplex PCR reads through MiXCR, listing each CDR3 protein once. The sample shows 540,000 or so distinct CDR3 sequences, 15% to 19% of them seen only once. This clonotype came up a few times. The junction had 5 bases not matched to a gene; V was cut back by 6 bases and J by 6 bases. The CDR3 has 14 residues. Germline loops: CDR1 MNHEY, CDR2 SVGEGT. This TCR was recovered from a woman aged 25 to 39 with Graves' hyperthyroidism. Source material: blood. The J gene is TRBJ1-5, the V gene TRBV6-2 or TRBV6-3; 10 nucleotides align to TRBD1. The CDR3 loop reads CASRIDRGPQPQHF. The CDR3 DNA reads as TGTGCCAGCAGAATCGACAGGGGGCCTCAGCCCCAGCATTTT.